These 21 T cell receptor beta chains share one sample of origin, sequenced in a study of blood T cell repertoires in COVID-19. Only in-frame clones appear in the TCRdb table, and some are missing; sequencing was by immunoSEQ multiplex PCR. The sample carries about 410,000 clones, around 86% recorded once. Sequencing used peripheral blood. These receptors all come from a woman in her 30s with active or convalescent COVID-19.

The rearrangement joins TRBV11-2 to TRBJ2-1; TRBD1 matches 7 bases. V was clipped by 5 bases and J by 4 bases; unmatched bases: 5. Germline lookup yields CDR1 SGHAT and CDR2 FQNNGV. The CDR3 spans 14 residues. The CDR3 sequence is CASSPGTAYNEQFF. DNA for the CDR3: TGTGCCAGCAGCCCCGGGACAGCTTACAATGAGCAGTTCTTC.

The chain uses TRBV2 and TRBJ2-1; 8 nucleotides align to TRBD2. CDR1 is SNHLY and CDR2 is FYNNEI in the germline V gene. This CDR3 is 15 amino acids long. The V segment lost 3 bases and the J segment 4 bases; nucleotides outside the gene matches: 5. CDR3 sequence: CASSDRTSRYNEQFF. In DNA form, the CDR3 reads TGTGCCAGCAGTGACCGGACTAGCCGGTACAATGAGCAGTTCTTC.

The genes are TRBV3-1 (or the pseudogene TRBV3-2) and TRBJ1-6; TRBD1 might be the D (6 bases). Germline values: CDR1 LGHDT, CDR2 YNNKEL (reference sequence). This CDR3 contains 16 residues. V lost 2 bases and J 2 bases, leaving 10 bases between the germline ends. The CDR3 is CASSQRRGTYNSPLHF. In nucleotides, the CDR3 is TGTGCCAGCAGCCAACGTAGGGGGACCTATAATTCACCCCTCCACTTT.

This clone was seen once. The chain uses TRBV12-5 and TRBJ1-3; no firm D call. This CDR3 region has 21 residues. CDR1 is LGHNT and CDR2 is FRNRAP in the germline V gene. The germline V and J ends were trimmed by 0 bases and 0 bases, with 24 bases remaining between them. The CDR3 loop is CASGLVVIRSERRSSGNTIYF. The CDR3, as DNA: TGTGCTAGTGGTTTGGTAGTTATTCGTTCGGAGCGCCGCAGCTCTGGAAACACCATATATTTT.

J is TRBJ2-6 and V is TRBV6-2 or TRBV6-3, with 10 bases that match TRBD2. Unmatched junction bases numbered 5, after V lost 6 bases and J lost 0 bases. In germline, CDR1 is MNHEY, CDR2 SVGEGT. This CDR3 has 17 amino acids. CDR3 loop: CASSPLAGDSGANVLTF. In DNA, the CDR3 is TGTGCCAGCAGCCCTCTAGCGGGGGACTCTGGGGCCAACGTCCTGACTTTC.

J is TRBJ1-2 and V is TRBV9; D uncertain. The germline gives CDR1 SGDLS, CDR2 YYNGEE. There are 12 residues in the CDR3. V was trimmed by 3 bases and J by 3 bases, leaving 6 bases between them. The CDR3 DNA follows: TGTGCCAGCAGCGGGGGAGACTATGGCTACACCTTC. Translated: CASSGGDYGYTF.

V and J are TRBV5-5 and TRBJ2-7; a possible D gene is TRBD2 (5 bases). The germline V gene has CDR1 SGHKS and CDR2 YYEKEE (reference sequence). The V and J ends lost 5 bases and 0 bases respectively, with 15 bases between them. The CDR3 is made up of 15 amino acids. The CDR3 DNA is TGTGCCAGCAGAAAGGTCGGGGTAATCTCCTACGAGCAGTACTTC. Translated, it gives CASRKVGVISYEQYF.

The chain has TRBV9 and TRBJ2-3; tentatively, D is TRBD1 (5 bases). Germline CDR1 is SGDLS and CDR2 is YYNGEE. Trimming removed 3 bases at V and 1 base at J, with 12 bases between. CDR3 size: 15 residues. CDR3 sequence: CASSAAGIGTDTQYF. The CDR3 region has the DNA TGTGCCAGCAGCGCTGCAGGGATAGGCACAGATACGCAGTATTTT.

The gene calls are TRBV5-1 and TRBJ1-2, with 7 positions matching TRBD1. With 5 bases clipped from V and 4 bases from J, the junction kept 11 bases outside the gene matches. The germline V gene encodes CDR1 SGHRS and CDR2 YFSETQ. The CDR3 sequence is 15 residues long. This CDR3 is CASRSTGILSYGYTF. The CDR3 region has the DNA TGCGCCAGCAGATCGACAGGGATCCTCTCCTATGGCTACACCTTC.

CDR3 DNA sequence: TGTGCCAGCAGCCGGGGACAGGGGAACACTGAAGCTTTCTTT. This encodes CASSRGQGNTEAFF. The chain couples TRBV3-1 (or the pseudogene TRBV3-2) to TRBJ1-1; TRBD1 aligns across 9 bases. Trimming took 4 bases from V and 1 from J; bases not matched to a gene: 1. The germline V gene has CDR1 LGHDT and CDR2 YNNKEL (reference sequence). This CDR3 spans 14 amino acids.

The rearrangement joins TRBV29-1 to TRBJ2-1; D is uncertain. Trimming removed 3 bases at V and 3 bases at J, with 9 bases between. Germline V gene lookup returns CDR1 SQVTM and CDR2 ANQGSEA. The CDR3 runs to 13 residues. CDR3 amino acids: CSVESHFYNEQFF. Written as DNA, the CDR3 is TGCAGCGTTGAGAGCCACTTCTACAATGAGCAGTTCTTC.

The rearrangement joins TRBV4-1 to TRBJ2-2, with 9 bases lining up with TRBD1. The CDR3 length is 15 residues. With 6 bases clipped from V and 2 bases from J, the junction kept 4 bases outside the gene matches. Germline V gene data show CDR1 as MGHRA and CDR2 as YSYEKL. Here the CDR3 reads CASSEGQGNTGELFF. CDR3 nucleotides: TGCGCCAGCAGTGAGGGACAGGGAAACACCGGGGAGCTGTTTTTT.

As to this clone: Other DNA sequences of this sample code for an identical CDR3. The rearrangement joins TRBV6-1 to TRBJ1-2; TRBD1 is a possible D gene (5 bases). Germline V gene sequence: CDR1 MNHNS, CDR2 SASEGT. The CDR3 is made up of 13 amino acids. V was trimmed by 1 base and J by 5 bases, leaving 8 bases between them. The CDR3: CASSEGTGYGYTF. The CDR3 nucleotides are TGTGCCAGCAGTGAAGGTACAGGTTATGGCTACACCTTC.

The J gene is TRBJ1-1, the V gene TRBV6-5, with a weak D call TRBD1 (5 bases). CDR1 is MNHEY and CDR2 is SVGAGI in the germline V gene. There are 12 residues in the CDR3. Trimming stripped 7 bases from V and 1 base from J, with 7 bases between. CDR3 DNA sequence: TGTGCCAGCAAGGACAAGAACACTGAAGCTTTCTTT. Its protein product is CASKDKNTEAFF.

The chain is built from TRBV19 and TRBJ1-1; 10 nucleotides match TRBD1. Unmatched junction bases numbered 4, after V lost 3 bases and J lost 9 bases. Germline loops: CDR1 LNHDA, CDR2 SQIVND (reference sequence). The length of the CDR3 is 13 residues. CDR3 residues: CASSMGTGEKAFF. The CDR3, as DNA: TGTGCCAGTAGTATGGGGACAGGGGAGAAAGCTTTCTTT.

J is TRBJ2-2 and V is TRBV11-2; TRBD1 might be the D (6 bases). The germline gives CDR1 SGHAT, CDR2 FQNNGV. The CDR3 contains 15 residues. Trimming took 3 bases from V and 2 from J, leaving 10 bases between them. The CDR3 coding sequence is TGTGCCAGCAGCTTGCTACAGGGTAACACCGGGGAGCTGTTTTTT. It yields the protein CASSLLQGNTGELFF.

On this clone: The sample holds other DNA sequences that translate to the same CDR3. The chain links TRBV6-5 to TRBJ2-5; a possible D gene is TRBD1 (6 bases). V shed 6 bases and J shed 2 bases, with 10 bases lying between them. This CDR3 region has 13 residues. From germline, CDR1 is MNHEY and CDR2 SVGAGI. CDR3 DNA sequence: TGTGCCAGCAGGTTGACAGGACAAGAGACCCAGTACTTC. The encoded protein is CASRLTGQETQYF.

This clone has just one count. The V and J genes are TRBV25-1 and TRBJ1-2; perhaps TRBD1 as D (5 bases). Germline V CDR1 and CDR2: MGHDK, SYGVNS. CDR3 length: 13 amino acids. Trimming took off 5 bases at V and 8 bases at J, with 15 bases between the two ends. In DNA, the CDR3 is TGTGCCAGCAGTCCCACAGGTTTTCGGGGCTACACCTTC. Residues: CASSPTGFRGYTF.

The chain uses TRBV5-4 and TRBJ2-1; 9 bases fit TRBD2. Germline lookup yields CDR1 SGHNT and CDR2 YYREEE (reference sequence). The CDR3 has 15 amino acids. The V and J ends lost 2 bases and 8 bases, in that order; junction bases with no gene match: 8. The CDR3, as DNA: TGTGCCAGCAGCTTACGGACTAGCGATTGGCATGAGCAGTTCTTC. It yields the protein CASSLRTSDWHEQFF.

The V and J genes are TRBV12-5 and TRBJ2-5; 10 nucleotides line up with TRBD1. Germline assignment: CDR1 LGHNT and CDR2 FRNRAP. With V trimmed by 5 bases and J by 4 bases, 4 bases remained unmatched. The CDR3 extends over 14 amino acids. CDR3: CASGKGQGLETQYF. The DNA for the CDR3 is TGTGCTAGTGGTAAGGGACAGGGGCTAGAGACCCAGTACTTC.

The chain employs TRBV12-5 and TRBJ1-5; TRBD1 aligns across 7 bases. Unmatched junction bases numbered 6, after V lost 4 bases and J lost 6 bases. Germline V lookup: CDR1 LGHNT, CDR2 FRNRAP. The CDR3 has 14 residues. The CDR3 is CASGWGQGGQPQHF. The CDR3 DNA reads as TGTGCTAGTGGTTGGGGGCAGGGGGGTCAGCCCCAGCATTTT.